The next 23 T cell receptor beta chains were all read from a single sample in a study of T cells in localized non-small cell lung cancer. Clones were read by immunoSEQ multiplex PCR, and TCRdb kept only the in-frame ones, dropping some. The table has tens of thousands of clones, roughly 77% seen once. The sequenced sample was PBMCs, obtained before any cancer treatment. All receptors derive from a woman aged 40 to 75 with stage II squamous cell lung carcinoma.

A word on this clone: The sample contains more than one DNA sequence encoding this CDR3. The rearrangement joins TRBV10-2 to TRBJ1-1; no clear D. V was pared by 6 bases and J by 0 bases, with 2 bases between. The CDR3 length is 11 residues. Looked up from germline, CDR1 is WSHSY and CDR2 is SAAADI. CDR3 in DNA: TGCGCCAGCAGAGTGAACACTGAAGCTTTCTTT. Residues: CASRVNTEAFF.

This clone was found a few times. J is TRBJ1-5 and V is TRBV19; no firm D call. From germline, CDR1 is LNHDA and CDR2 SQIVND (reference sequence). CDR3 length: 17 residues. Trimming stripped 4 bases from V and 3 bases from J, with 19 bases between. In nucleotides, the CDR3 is TGTGCCAGTAGTAAGCCCCTCGCTTGGATCTACAATCAGCCCCAGCATTTT. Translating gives CASSKPLAWIYNQPQHF.

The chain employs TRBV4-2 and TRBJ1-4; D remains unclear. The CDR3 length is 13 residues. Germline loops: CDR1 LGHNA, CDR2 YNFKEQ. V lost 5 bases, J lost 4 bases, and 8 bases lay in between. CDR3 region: CASSYRYNEKLFF. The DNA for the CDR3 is TGTGCCAGCAGCTACCGTTATAATGAAAAACTGTTTTTT.

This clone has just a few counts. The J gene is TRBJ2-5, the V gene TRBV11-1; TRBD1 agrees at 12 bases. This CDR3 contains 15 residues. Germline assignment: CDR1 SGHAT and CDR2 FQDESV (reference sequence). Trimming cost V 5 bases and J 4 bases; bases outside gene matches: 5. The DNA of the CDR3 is TGTGCCAGCAGCGCGGGACAGGGGGCCGGAGAGACCCAGTACTTC. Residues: CASSAGQGAGETQYF.

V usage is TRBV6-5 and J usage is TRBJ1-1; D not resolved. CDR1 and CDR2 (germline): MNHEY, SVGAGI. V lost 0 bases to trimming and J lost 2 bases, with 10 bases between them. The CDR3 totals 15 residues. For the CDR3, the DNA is TGTGCCAGCAGTTACTCTCGGACCGATAACACTGAAGCTTTCTTT. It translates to CASSYSRTDNTEAFF.

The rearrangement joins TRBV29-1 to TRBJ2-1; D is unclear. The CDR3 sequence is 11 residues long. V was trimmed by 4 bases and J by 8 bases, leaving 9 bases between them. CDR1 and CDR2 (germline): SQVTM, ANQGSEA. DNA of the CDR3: TGCAGCGTTGTGAGCGTCCATGAGCAGTTCTTC. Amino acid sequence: CSVVSVHEQFF.

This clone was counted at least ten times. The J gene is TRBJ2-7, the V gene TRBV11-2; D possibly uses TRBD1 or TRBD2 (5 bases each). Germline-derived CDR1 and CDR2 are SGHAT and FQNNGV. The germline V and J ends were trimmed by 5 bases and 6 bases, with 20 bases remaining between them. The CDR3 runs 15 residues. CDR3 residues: CASSAPGPNLFEQYF. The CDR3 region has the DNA TGTGCCAGCAGCGCTCCGGGACCCAACCTTTTCGAGCAGTACTTC.

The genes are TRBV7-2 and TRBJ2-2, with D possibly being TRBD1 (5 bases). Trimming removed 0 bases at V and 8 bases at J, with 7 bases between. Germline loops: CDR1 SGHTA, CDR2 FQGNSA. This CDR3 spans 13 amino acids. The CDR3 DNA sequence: TGTGCCAGCAGCTTAGCCTGGACAGGGGAGCTGTTTTTT. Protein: CASSLAWTGELFF.

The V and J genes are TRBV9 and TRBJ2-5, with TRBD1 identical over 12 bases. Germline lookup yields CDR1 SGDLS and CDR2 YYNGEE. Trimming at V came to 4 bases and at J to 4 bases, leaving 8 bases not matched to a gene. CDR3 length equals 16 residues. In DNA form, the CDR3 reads TGTGCCAGCAGCCCCGCCGGGACAGGGGGCGCAGAGACCCAGTACTTC. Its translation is CASSPAGTGGAETQYF.

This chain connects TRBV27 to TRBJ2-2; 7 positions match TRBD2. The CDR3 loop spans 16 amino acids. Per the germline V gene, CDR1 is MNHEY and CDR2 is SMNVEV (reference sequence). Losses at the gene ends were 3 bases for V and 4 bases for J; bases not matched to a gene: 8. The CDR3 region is CASSFIGGSGTGELFF. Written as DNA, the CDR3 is TGTGCCAGCAGTTTCATCGGGGGGTCGGGCACCGGGGAGCTGTTTTTT.

CDR3 sequence: CASSQGQTIGYNEQFF. DNA of the CDR3: TGTGCCAGCAGCCAGGGCCAGACCATCGGGTACAATGAGCAGTTCTTC. V gene TRBV5-6 combines with J gene TRBJ2-1; D might be TRBD1 (5 bases). Between the trimmed V and J ends, which lost 4 bases and 4 bases, there was a span of 18 bases. Germline V CDR1 and CDR2: SGHDT, YYEEEE. This CDR3 contains 16 residues. Complete variable domain (other parts from reference TRBV5-6 and TRBJ2-1): DAGVTQSPTHLIKTRGQQVTLRCSPKSGHDTVSWYQQALGQGPQFIFQYYEEEERQRGNFPDRFSGHQFPNYSSELNVNALLLGDSALYLCASSQGQTIGYNEQFFGPGTRLTVL.

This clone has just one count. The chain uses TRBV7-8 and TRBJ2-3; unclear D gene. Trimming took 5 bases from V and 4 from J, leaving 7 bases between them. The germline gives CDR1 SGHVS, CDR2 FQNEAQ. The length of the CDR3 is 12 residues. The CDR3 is CASSQSPDTQYF. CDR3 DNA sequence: TGTGCCAGCAGCCAATCTCCAGATACGCAGTATTTT.

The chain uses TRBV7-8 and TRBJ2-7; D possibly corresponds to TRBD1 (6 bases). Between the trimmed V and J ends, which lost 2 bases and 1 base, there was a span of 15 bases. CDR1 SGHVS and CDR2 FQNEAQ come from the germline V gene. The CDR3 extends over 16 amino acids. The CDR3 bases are TGTGCCAGCAGCTTAATGGGGGCTGCTCTATCCTACGAGCAGTACTTC. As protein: CASSLMGAALSYEQYF.

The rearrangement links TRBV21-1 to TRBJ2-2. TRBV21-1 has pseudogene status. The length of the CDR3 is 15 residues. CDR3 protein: CASSKEGQLTGELFF. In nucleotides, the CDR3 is TGTGCCAGCAGCAAAGAGGGCCAGCTCACCGGGGAGCTGTTTTTT.

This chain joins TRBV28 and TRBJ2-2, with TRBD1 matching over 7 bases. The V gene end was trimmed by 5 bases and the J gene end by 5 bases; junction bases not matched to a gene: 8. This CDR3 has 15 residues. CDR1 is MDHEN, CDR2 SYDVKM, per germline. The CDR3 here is CASSPTGKRTGELFF. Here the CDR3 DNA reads TGTGCCAGCAGTCCGACAGGGAAAAGGACCGGGGAGCTGTTTTTT.

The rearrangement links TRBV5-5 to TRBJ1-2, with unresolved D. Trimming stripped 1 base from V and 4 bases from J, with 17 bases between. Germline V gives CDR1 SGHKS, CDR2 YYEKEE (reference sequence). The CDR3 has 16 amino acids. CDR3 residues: CASSLFAEGGFYGYTF. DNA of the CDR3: TGTGCCAGCAGCTTGTTTGCGGAGGGAGGTTTCTATGGCTACACCTTC.

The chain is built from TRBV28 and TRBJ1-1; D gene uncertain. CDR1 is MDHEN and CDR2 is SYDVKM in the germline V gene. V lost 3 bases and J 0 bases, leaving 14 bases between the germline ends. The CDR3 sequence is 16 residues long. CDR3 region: CASSFMESSMNTEAFF. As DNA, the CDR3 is TGTGCCAGCAGTTTTATGGAGTCCTCTATGAACACTGAAGCTTTCTTT.

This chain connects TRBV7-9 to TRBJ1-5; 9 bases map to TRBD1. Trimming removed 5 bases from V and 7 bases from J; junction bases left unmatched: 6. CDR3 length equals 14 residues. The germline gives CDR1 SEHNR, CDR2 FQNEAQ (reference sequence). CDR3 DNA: TGTGCCAGCAGCCGGGACAGGGAGGTCCAGCCCCAGCATTTT. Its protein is CASSRDREVQPQHF.

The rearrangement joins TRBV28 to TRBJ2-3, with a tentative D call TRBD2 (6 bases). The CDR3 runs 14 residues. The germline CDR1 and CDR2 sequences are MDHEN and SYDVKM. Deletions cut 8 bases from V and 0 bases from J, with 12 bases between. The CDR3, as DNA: TGTGCCAGCGTTAAGCGGGTCAGCACAGATACGCAGTATTTT. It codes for CASVKRVSTDTQYF.

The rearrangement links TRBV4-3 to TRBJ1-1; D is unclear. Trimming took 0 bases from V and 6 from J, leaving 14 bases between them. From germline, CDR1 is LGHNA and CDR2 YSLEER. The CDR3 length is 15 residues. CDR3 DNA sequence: TGCGCCAGCAGCCAAGATAGTGAGGGTTCCCCTGAAGCTTTCTTT. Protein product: CASSQDSEGSPEAFF.

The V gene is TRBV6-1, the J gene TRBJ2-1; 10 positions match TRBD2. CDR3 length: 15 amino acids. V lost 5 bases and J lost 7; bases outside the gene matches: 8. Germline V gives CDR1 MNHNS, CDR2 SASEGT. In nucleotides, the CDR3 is TGTGCCAGCAGTATCTCAGCGGGAGGGTATAATGAGCAGTTCTTC. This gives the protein CASSISAGGYNEQFF.

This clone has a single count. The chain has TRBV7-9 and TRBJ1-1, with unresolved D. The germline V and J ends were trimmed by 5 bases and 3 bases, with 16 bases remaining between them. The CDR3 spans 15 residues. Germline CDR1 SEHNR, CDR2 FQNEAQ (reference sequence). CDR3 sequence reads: CASSPPIPGDTEAFF. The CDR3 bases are TGTGCCAGCAGCCCCCCGATTCCCGGCGACACTGAAGCTTTCTTT.

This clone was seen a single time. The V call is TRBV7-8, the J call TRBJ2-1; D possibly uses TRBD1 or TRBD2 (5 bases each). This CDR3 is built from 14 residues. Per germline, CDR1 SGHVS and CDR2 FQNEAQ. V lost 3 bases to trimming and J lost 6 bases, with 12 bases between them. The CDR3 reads CASSFRGRGNEQFF. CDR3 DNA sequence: TGTGCCAGCAGCTTCCGGGGAAGGGGCAATGAGCAGTTCTTC.